This TCR beta chain was retrieved from a study of blood T cell repertoires in COVID-19. Overall study: Nucleic acid was either cDNA or gDNA, and it came from T cells, B-cell-depleted T cells, or PBMCs.

V lost 2 bases to trimming and J lost 6 bases; unmatched junction nucleotides: 3. The germline V gene has CDR1 SGHTA and CDR2 FQGNSA. The CDR3 extends over 14 amino acids. Sequenced by immunoSEQ multiplex PCR; TCRdb stores in-frame clones only, minus some. This sample has about 58,000 clones; about 85% occur once, and the top ten carry approximately 4.5%. V is TRBV7-2 and J is TRBJ2-1, with 8 positions matching TRBD2. Sequencing was performed on peripheral blood. The receptor was isolated from a man aged 40-50 years with active COVID-19. CDR3 sequence reads: CASSLSGRVNEQFF. CDR3 coding DNA: TGTGCCAGCAGCTTAAGCGGGAGAGTCAATGAGCAGTTCTTC.